This T cell receptor (beta chain) derives from a study of shared clonotypes between healthy human individuals. Study-level background: CD4 naive and memory got three plates each, CD8 naive two, CD8 memory one. Study-wide results and limits: It was anticipated that sequencing depth would influence how many clonotypes donors shared. Generation probabilities were higher for clonotypes shared across all four sorted-subset donors than for unshared ones. A few donors shared approximately 5% of their naive CD4 clonotypes.

Germline-derived CDR1 and CDR2 are SEHNR and FQNEAQ (reference sequence). The J segment lost 8 bases and the V segment lost 4 bases, leaving 8 bases of the junction unmatched. The CDR3 length is 15 residues. It was CD45RO-negative cells, positively selected for CCR7, that made up naive CD8 cells, with terminally differentiated effector memory CD45RA+ cells excluded. The protocol was immunoSEQ multiplex PCR, while the TCRdb copy is restricted to in-frame clones and leaves out a portion. Here the sample spans 550,000 to 650,000 clones, around 96% being singletons. Of note for this clone: Its target is not known.

What was sequenced was naive CD8+ T cells sorted from blood. This receptor was taken from a young woman in good health. The rearrangement joins TRBV7-9 to TRBJ2-1; 10 nucleotides agree with TRBD2. The CDR3 sequence is CASSSLAGGWDEQFF. The CDR3 DNA sequence: TGTGCCAGCAGCTCCTTAGCGGGAGGCTGGGATGAGCAGTTCTTC.